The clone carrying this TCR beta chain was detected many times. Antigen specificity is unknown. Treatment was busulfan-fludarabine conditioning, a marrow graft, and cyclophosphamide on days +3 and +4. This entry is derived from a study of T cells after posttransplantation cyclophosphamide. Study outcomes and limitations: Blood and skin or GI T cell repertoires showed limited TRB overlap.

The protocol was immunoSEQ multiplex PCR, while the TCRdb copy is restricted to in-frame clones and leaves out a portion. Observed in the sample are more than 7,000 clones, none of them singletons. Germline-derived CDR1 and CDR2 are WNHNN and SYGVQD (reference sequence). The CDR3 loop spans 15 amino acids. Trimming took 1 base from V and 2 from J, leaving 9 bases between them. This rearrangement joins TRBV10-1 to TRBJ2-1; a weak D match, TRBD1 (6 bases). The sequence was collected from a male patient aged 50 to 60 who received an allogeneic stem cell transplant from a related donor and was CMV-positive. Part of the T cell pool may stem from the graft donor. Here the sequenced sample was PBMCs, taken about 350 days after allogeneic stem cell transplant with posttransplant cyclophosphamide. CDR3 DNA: TGCGCCAGCAGTGAGTTCCAGGGGCCCTACAATGAGCAGTTCTTC. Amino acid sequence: CASSEFQGPYNEQFF.